The 22 T cell receptor beta chains given below trace back to one sample, sequenced in a study of blood T cell repertoires in COVID-19. Using immunoSEQ multiplex PCR, the repertoire was profiled, and TCRdb retains in-frame clones only, with some absent. Here the sample spans 310,000 or so clones, around nine tenths being singletons. Sequencing was performed on peripheral blood. These receptors came from a man in his forties or fifties with active or convalescent COVID-19.

This chain links TRBV28 with TRBJ2-7; 9 positions match TRBD1. The V segment lost 7 bases and the J segment 2 bases; nucleotides outside the gene matches: 9. Germline-derived CDR1 and CDR2 are MDHEN and SYDVKM. The length of the CDR3 is 15 residues. The CDR3 sequence is CASTSQDRGTYEQYF. DNA for the CDR3: TGTGCCAGCACCTCGCAGGACAGGGGAACCTACGAGCAGTACTTC.

The chain links TRBV6-5 to TRBJ2-2; 8 nucleotides line up with TRBD1. The CDR3 consists of 15 residues. V shed 8 bases, J shed 4 bases, and the junction held 9 bases outside the gene matches. Germline V gene data show CDR1 as MNHEY and CDR2 as SVGAGI. The DNA for the CDR3 is TGTGCCAGCCATGACCCGGGACAGGCCACCGGGGAGCTGTTTTTT. Residues: CASHDPGQATGELFF.

V gene TRBV7-9 combines with J gene TRBJ1-3, with D hard to call. The CDR3 consists of 16 residues. The V gene's germline CDR1 is SEHNR and CDR2 FQNEAQ (reference sequence). V gave up 0 bases and J gave up 0 bases, with 9 bases separating them. CDR3: CASSLAGEYSGNTIYF. The DNA for the CDR3 is TGTGCCAGCAGCTTAGCGGGCGAATACTCTGGAAACACCATATATTTT.

V gene TRBV3-1 (or the pseudogene TRBV3-2) combines with J gene TRBJ1-1, with D possibly TRBD1 on 5 matching bases. CDR1 is LGHDT and CDR2 is YNNKEL in the germline V gene (reference sequence). The V gene lost 2 bases and the J gene lost 3 bases, with 16 bases spanning the gap. CDR3 length: 16 amino acids. The CDR3 DNA sequence: TGTGCCAGCAGCCAATTCCCACAGGAATCGTACACTGAAGCTTTCTTT. It translates to CASSQFPQESYTEAFF.

The chain joins TRBV19 to TRBJ2-2, with a tentative D call TRBD1 (5 bases). This CDR3 is 16 amino acids long. Trimming shortened V by 5 bases and J by 2 bases, and 15 bases separated the two germline ends. CDR1 is LNHDA, CDR2 SQIVND, per germline (reference sequence). Here the CDR3 DNA reads TGTGCCAGTAGTTCCGCTGAGACAGAAAACACCGGGGAGCTGTTTTTT. This sequence encodes CASSSAETENTGELFF.

The chain employs TRBV18 and TRBJ2-7; 14 bases are a match to TRBD2. The CDR3 runs 15 residues. Germline CDR1 KGHSH, CDR2 LQKENI. V lost 6 bases to trimming and J lost 7 bases; unmatched junction nucleotides: 8. The CDR3 sequence is CASSPTSGGAKEQYF. The CDR3 DNA is TGTGCCAGCTCCCCGACTAGCGGGGGGGCGAAAGAGCAGTACTTC.

The rearrangement uses TRBV7-9 and TRBJ1-3; 9 bases fit TRBD1. The V gene end was trimmed by 5 bases and the J gene end by 7 bases; junction bases not matched to a gene: 12. Germline assignment: CDR1 SEHNR and CDR2 FQNEAQ (reference sequence). This CDR3 contains 16 residues. CDR3 DNA sequence: TGTGCCAGCAGCCTAGGCGCGGACAGGGGCCTCAACACCATATATTTT. It encodes CASSLGADRGLNTIYF.

CDR3 in DNA: TGTGCCAGCAGTTTATTCCAAAACTATGGCTACACCTTC. It yields the protein CASSLFQNYGYTF. V usage is TRBV28 and J usage is TRBJ1-2, with D unclear. CDR3 size: 13 residues. V was trimmed by 1 base and J by 2 bases, leaving 5 bases between them. The germline CDR1 and CDR2 sequences are MDHEN and SYDVKM.

This CDR3 reads CASSETGTGYTF. The CDR3 bases are TGTGCCAGCAGTGAGACAGGGACCGGCTACACCTTC. The chain has TRBV2 and TRBJ1-2, with 7 bases aligning to TRBD1. This CDR3 has 12 amino acids. CDR1 and CDR2 from the germline V gene are SNHLY and FYNNEI. V lost 3 bases and J lost 8; bases outside the gene matches: 3.

J is TRBJ1-2 and V is TRBV19; unclear D gene. Deletions cut 5 bases from V and 5 bases from J, with 9 bases between. This CDR3 region has 12 residues. Germline CDR1 is LNHDA and CDR2 is SQIVND (reference sequence). CDR3 amino acids: CASSRAGYGYTF. CDR3 DNA sequence: TGTGCCAGTAGTCGAGCAGGATATGGCTACACCTTC.

V usage is TRBV9 and J usage is TRBJ2-2, with D possibly being TRBD2 (6 bases). Trimming stripped 0 bases from V and 4 bases from J, with 16 bases between. Germline loops: CDR1 SGDLS, CDR2 YYNGEE. This CDR3 has 17 amino acids. Written as DNA, the CDR3 is TGTGCCAGCAGCGTAGAGGGTAGGGGACTTCTCACCGGGGAGCTGTTTTTT. Encoded protein: CASSVEGRGLLTGELFF.

The chain joins TRBV6-5 to TRBJ1-3; D gene uncertain. Trimming left V 7 bases short and J 9 bases short, with 13 bases between. Germline-derived CDR1 and CDR2 are MNHEY and SVGAGI. This CDR3 has 12 amino acids. CDR3 sequence: CASTPFAGTIYF. The CDR3 bases are TGTGCCAGCACACCGTTTGCGGGCACCATATATTTT.

The chain recombines TRBV2 with TRBJ1-5; D remains ambiguous. Trimming removed 4 bases from V and 2 bases from J, with 3 bases in between. The CDR3 spans 12 residues. The germline V gene encodes CDR1 SNHLY and CDR2 FYNNEI. The CDR3, as DNA: TGTGCCAGCAGTGTCGGCAATCAGCCCCAGCATTTT. This codes for CASSVGNQPQHF.

This chain links TRBV30 with TRBJ1-2; TRBD1 matches at 7 bases. CDR1 is GTSNPN and CDR2 is SVGIG in the germline V gene (reference sequence). After removal of 3 bases from V and 4 bases from J, the junction contained 11 bases not matched to a gene. This CDR3 region has 15 residues. The CDR3 region is CAWRLAGTAAYGYTF. The CDR3 region has the DNA TGTGCCTGGAGACTAGCCGGGACAGCAGCCTATGGCTACACCTTC.

This chain connects TRBV7-3 to TRBJ2-5; TRBD1 might be the D (5 bases). Germline V CDR1 and CDR2: SGHTA, FQGTGA. The CDR3 sequence is 15 residues long. V lost 5 bases, J lost 5 bases, and 18 bases lay in between. Written as DNA, the CDR3 is TGTGCCAGCAGCCCGAACTCACAGGCCAGGGAGACCCAGTACTTC. Its protein product is CASSPNSQARETQYF.

The V and J genes are TRBV4-1 and TRBJ2-5, with D possibly TRBD2 on 6 matching bases. Trimming cost V 0 bases and J 2 bases, with 16 bases left between them. The CDR3 loop spans 17 amino acids. CDR1 is MGHRA, CDR2 YSYEKL, per germline. CDR3 DNA sequence: TGCGCCAGCAGCCAAGAGGGGCGAGGAGGGTGGCAAGAGACCCAGTACTTC. Residues: CASSQEGRGGWQETQYF.

The chain recombines TRBV18 with TRBJ1-1; 7 nucleotides align to TRBD1. CDR1 is KGHSH, CDR2 LQKENI, per germline. The CDR3 is 16 residues long. J was trimmed by 7 bases and V by 0 bases; bases with no gene match: 11. CDR3 region: CASSPPGGGGSGEAFF. For the CDR3, the DNA is TGTGCCAGCTCACCACCGGGTGGAGGGGGCTCAGGTGAAGCTTTCTTT.

V gene TRBV6-2 or TRBV6-3 combines with J gene TRBJ1-1; D remains unclear. The CDR3 consists of 15 residues. Germline V gene sequence: CDR1 MNHEY, CDR2 SVGEGT. V dropped 0 bases and J dropped 3 bases, with 11 bases sitting between them. This CDR3 reads CASSYSQAPHTEAFF. CDR3 coding DNA: TGTGCCAGCAGTTACTCTCAGGCACCACACACTGAAGCTTTCTTT.

This sequence joins TRBV14 and TRBJ2-7; possible D gene TRBD2, 6 bases. The germline V gene encodes CDR1 SGHDN and CDR2 FVKESK. V dropped 5 bases and J dropped 2 bases, with 16 bases sitting between them. The CDR3 is 15 amino acids. CDR3 sequence (DNA): TGTGCCAGCAGCAGGGTTCTGGGAGGCGCCTACGAGCAGTACTTC. Amino acids: CASSRVLGGAYEQYF.

This clone was counted between two and nine times. The CDR3 region is CASSQSTSESYNEQFF. For the CDR3, the DNA is TGCGCCAGCAGCCAAAGTACTAGCGAATCCTACAATGAGCAGTTCTTC. The V gene is TRBV4-1, the J gene TRBJ2-1; TRBD2 aligns across 7 bases. Germline trimming cut 2 bases from V and 1 base from J; bases unmatched to any gene: 5. The CDR3 runs to 16 residues. Germline values: CDR1 MGHRA, CDR2 YSYEKL.

The rearrangement links TRBV29-1 to TRBJ2-5; 8 nucleotides match TRBD2. With V trimmed by 7 bases and J by 1 base, 11 bases remained unmatched. The CDR3 length is 15 residues. Per germline, CDR1 SQVTM and CDR2 ANQGSEA. CDR3 sequence: CSAPAGGGIQETQYF. In DNA, the CDR3 is TGCAGCGCCCCGGCCGGCGGGGGGATCCAAGAGACCCAGTACTTC. Looking up the rest from reference TRBV29-1 and TRBJ2-5 gives the full variable domain: SAVISQKPSRDICQRGTSLTIQCQVDSQVTMMFWYRQQPGQSLTLIATANQGSEATYESGFVIDKFPISRPNLTFSTLTVSNMSPEDSSIYLCSAPAGGGIQETQYFGPGTRLLVL.

The chain uses TRBV5-1 and TRBJ2-2; tentative D call: TRBD1 (7 bases). Per the germline V gene, CDR1 is SGHRS and CDR2 is YFSETQ. V was shortened by 4 bases and J by 3 bases, with 13 bases between the two germline ends. The CDR3 covers 15 residues. CDR3 region: CASSAGQTYTGELFF. CDR3 sequence (DNA): TGCGCCAGCAGCGCGGGACAGACCTACACCGGGGAGCTGTTTTTT.